The clone carrying this T cell receptor (beta chain) turned up a few times. Antigen: not known. By 5'RACE template switching, TCR cDNA was produced, with a universal primer site and UMIs added in the process. From the 5' RACE reads, TCRdb called clonotypes with MiXCR, one entry per CDR3 protein. The data contain 550,000 or so distinct CDR3 sequences, 15% to 20% of them singletons. These data belong to a study of T cells after yellow fever vaccination. Points from the study as a whole: Post-booster reappearance was seen for most primary-vaccination clones (about 96% CD4, 75% to 90% CD8). FACS-sorted repertoires could contain abundant clonotypes contaminating from the bulk population. Though it reached lower strength, the secondary response hit its peak faster, day 5 versus 15.

This TCR derives from a man younger than 45 who received the YFV17D yellow fever vaccine. The source material was PBMCs, sampled 15 days after the yellow fever booster vaccination.

The CDR3 region has the DNA TGTGCCAGCAGTTCTCGGACGGATGGAGAGACCCAGTACTTC. Translated, it gives CASSSRTDGETQYF. The chain couples TRBV12-3 or TRBV12-4 to TRBJ2-5; D unclear. CDR3 size: 14 residues. V lost 4 bases and J lost 4, with 13 bases in between.